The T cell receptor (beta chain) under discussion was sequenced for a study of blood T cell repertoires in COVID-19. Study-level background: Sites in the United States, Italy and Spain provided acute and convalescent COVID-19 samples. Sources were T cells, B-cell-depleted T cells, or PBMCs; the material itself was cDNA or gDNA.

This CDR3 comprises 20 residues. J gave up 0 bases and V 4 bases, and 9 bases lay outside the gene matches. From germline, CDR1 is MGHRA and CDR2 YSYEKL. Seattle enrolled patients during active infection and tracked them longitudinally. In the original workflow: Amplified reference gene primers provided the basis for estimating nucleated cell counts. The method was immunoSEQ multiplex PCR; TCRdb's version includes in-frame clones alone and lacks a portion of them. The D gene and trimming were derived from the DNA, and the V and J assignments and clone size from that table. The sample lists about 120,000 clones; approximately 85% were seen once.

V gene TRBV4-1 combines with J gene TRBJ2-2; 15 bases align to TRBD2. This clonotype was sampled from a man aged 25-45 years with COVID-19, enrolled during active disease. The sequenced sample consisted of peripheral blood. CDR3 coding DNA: TGCGCCAGCAGCCTCAGACAGGGACTAGCGGGAGGCCCGAACACCGGGGAGCTGTTTTTT. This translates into CASSLRQGLAGGPNTGELFF.